Sequencing of this TCR beta chain was carried out in a study of blood T cells in healthy people across ages. Study-wide results and caveats: Any changes in expanded clonotypes were possibly confounded, as donor CMV status remained unknown.

The sample holds a few counts of this clonotype. The antigen is not known. Researchers collected ten milliliters of peripheral blood from every single donor. The authors ran a second PCR of 7 to 11 cycles using a sample-barcoded 5' primer and a J-beta primer mix. Each CDR3 protein gets one entry after TCRdb re-called the 5' RACE reads with MiXCR. The sample yields under 1,100,000 distinct CDR3 sequences, 20% to 25% seen once. Trimming left V 0 bases short and J 4 bases short, with 16 bases between. CDR1 LGHNA and CDR2 YNFKEQ come from the germline V gene. The CDR3 consists of 17 residues. The data were also submitted as part of a second study, on T cells of mothers and their children. From that paper: Using the M1S primer, the second PCR added sample barcodes along with 2-4 random nucleotides. Each mother gave over 8.5 million TCR beta CDR3 reads; each child, several million.

This chain uses TRBV4-2 with TRBJ2-1; D tentatively fits TRBD1 or TRBD2 (5 bases each). The sequence was collected from a girl aged 2 to 9 in good health. The sample consisted of blood. The CDR3 DNA follows: TGTGCCAGCAGCCAAGATCTACCGGCCGGGACGTACAATGAGCAGTTCTTC. Encoded protein: CASSQDLPAGTYNEQFF.